The clone carrying this TCR beta chain appeared a few times. What it binds is unknown. The germline V and J ends were trimmed by 2 bases and 4 bases, with 19 bases remaining between them. CDR1 and CDR2 from the germline V gene are SGHRS and YFSETQ. This CDR3 contains 17 residues. The source of the sample is a study of T cells in Graves' hyperthyroidism and ophthalmopathy. Study in general: Peripheral blood draws took place at initial diagnosis, ahead of any treatment. Study-level points and caveats: Ophthalmopathy could be told apart from stable hyperthyroidism with a 13 V-J model. Within blood appeared most thyroid clonotypes that had expanded above 0.001.

Hyperthyroidism was newly diagnosed in patients aged 18 to 65 (duration under 2 months). The source material, RNA transcripts, was used to amplify TCR beta CDR3 regions. With the HTBI primer set, the TCR CDR3 went through a first round of RT-PCR. TCRdb passed the multiplex PCR reads through MiXCR, listing each CDR3 protein once. The table shows some 350,000 distinct CDR3 sequences, with about a fifth occurring only once. Sequencing was carried out using blood. The clonotype was recovered from a woman between 18 and 30 years old with Graves' hyperthyroidism. The chain combines TRBV5-1 with TRBJ1-5; D is unresolved. CDR3 in DNA: TGCGCCAGCAGCTTTGCAGGCCCGGGTTGGGGAAATCAGCCCCAGCATTTT. Protein: CASSFAGPGWGNQPQHF.